This passage covers 24 T cell receptor beta chains from one sample sequenced in a study of CD8 T cells in Susac syndrome (dated by TCRdb to the late 2010s). The library was built by means of the immunoSEQ multiplex PCR assay. RNA was extracted using the RNeasy kit, and roughly 0.5 to 1 ug of the RNA was reverse transcribed with random hexamers. The public sequencing data were trimmed at Q25 with fastp and processed into clonotypes with MiXCR by TCRdb, which kept only in-frame beta chains. One record per CDR3 amino acid sequence lists the most common genes and DNA. The sample table shows some 130,000 distinct CDR3 sequences, and over 90% are seen once. The top ten constitute more than 0.15% of the sample. Sequencing was carried out using CD8+ T cells from PBMCs. The source of these receptors is a human donor with Susac syndrome.

CDR3 protein: CASSFLPWTGGVNQPQHF. The CDR3, as DNA: TGTGCCAGCAGTTTCTTACCCTGGACAGGCGGCGTGAATCAGCCCCAGCATTTT. The chain combines TRBV28 with TRBJ1-5, with TRBD1 matching over 7 bases. The V segment lost 3 bases and the J segment 4 bases; nucleotides outside the gene matches: 15. This CDR3 has 18 residues. Germline values: CDR1 MDHEN, CDR2 SYDVKM. Variable domain in full (rest from reference TRBV28 and TRBJ1-5): DVKVTQSSRYLVKRTGEKVFLECVQDMDHENMFWYRQDPGLGLRLIYFSYDVKMKEKGDIPEGYSVSREKKERFSLILESASTNQTSMYLCASSFLPWTGGVNQPQHFGDGTRLSIL.

The genes are TRBV28 and TRBJ2-5, with 9 bases fitting TRBD1. CDR1 MDHEN and CDR2 SYDVKM come from the germline V gene. This CDR3 has 18 residues. The J segment lost 3 bases and the V segment lost 4 bases, leaving 15 bases of the junction unmatched. CDR3 DNA: TGTGCCAGCAGTTCCCTGGCTCCGGGACAGGGAGGTGAAGAGACCCAGTACTTC. It codes for CASSSLAPGQGGEETQYF.

The chain employs TRBV19 and TRBJ2-5; 13 bases line up with TRBD2. The ends lost 6 bases at V and 1 base at J; junction bases unmatched: 5. The CDR3 is made up of 16 amino acids. The germline gives CDR1 LNHDA, CDR2 SQIVND (reference sequence). CDR3 sequence reads: CASSPGLAGFQETQYF. CDR3 nucleotides: TGTGCCAGTAGCCCGGGACTAGCGGGGTTCCAAGAGACCCAGTACTTC.

V gene TRBV14 combines with J gene TRBJ2-7; a possible D gene is TRBD1 (6 bases). Per germline, CDR1 SGHDN and CDR2 FVKESK. This CDR3 spans 14 amino acids. Trimming took 4 bases from V and 3 from J, leaving 13 bases between them. Here the CDR3 reads CASSPWQGFYEQYF. The CDR3 DNA follows: TGTGCCAGCAGCCCCTGGCAGGGGTTCTACGAGCAGTACTTC.

V usage is TRBV9 and J usage is TRBJ2-5; D may be TRBD1 (5 bases). The germline V gene has CDR1 SGDLS and CDR2 YYNGEE. CDR3 length: 15 amino acids. V shed 4 bases and J shed 2 bases, with 15 bases lying between them. CDR3 residues: CASSSQGRLQETQYF. CDR3 nucleotide sequence: TGTGCCAGCAGCTCCCAGGGCCGGCTTCAAGAGACCCAGTACTTC.

The rearrangement uses TRBV3-1 and TRBJ1-4, with D maybe TRBD1 (6 bases). Looked up from germline, CDR1 is LGHDT and CDR2 is YNNKEL (reference sequence). This CDR3 comprises 14 residues. The V gene lost 4 bases and the J gene lost 12 bases, with 18 bases spanning the gap. The DNA of the CDR3 is TGTGCCAGCAGCCCAGGACAGCTCGGCGTGGAACTGTTTTTT. Translated, it gives CASSPGQLGVELFF.

The CDR3 is CATGGGPADEQYF. CDR3 DNA: TGTGCCACCGGTGGGGGGCCCGCTGACGAGCAGTACTTC. V gene TRBV7-9 combines with J gene TRBJ2-7; tentatively, D is TRBD1 or TRBD2 (6 bases each). Germline loops: CDR1 SEHNR, CDR2 FQNEAQ (reference sequence). The V and J ends lost 10 bases and 5 bases respectively, with 18 bases between them. The CDR3 consists of 13 residues. Supplemented by reference TRBV7-9 and TRBJ2-7, the full variable domain reads DTGVSQNPRHKITKRGQNVTFRCDPISEHNRLYWYRQTLGQGPEFLTYFQNEAQLEKSRLLSDRFSAERPKGSFSTLEIQRTEQGDSAMYLCATGGGPADEQYFGPGTRLTVT.

The V gene is TRBV20-1, the J gene TRBJ1-2; a possible D gene is TRBD1 (5 bases). Germline CDR1 is DFQATT and CDR2 is SNEGSKA (reference sequence). The germline V and J ends were trimmed by 2 bases and 6 bases, with 19 bases remaining between them. The CDR3 is 15 amino acids. The DNA for the CDR3 is TGCAGTGCTAGACACCGGGGCGGGACGTCGGATGGCTACACCTTC. Translation: CSARHRGGTSDGYTF.

V is TRBV24-1 and J is TRBJ2-5; D is perhaps TRBD2 (7 bases). Germline V CDR1 and CDR2: KGHDR, SFDVKD. The CDR3 is 18 residues long. With 4 bases removed from V and 0 bases from J, the gap between germline ends came to 20 bases. The CDR3 spells CATSDPAGEGDNQETQYF. The CDR3 DNA is TGTGCCACCAGTGACCCAGCCGGGGAGGGGGATAACCAAGAGACCCAGTACTTC.

The chain carries TRBV20-1 and TRBJ2-7; 7 bases align to TRBD2. Germline CDR1 DFQATT, CDR2 SNEGSKA (reference sequence). Trimming removed 6 bases from V and 5 bases from J; junction bases left unmatched: 4. This CDR3 is 11 amino acids long. As DNA, the CDR3 is TGCAGTGCCCCCAGCGGGGACGAGCAGTACTTC. As protein: CSAPSGDEQYF.

The chain has TRBV3-1 and TRBJ2-1; 10 bases align to TRBD2. The germline V gene encodes CDR1 LGHDT and CDR2 YNNKEL (reference sequence). CDR3 length: 17 residues. The J segment lost 3 bases and the V segment lost 2 bases, leaving 7 bases of the junction unmatched. The CDR3: CASSQPSGRAYYNEQFF. CDR3 nucleotides: TGTGCCAGCAGCCAACCAAGCGGGAGGGCCTACTACAATGAGCAGTTCTTC.

V and J are TRBV28 and TRBJ2-3, with a tentative D call TRBD2 (5 bases). The CDR3 totals 14 residues. Deletions cut 7 bases from V and 4 bases from J, with 15 bases between. Germline V gene sequence: CDR1 MDHEN, CDR2 SYDVKM. CDR3 region: CASTEIGVADTQYF. The CDR3 DNA reads TGTGCCAGCACCGAAATCGGGGTAGCAGATACGCAGTATTTT.

This rearrangement joins TRBV12-3 or TRBV12-4 to TRBJ1-4; no firm D call. CDR3 length: 11 residues. V lost 3 bases and J 7 bases, leaving 3 bases between the germline ends. The chain's CDR3 is CASSLGEKLFF. In DNA form, the CDR3 reads TGTGCCAGCAGTTTGGGTGAAAAACTGTTTTTT.

The chain uses TRBV7-9 and TRBJ2-5, with 7 bases lining up with TRBD1. CDR1 is SEHNR, CDR2 FQNEAQ, per germline (reference sequence). J lost 9 bases, V lost 1 base, and 11 bases had no gene match. The CDR3 sequence is 15 residues long. The CDR3 DNA reads TGTGCCAGCAGCTTAGTTGCAGGGGGAAGAAACGCCCAGTACTTC. This gives the protein CASSLVAGGRNAQYF.

The chain combines TRBV20-1 with TRBJ2-1, with a weak D call TRBD1 (9 bases). Germline V gene data show CDR1 as DFQATT and CDR2 as SNEGSKA (reference sequence). V gave up 0 bases and J gave up 9 bases, with 18 bases separating them. CDR3 length: 15 residues. The CDR3 DNA reads TGCAGTGCTAGAGATATAGCGGGACAGGGCTTTGAGCAGTTCTTC. The encoded protein is CSARDIAGQGFEQFF.

The chain couples TRBV12-3 or TRBV12-4 to TRBJ1-2; possible D gene TRBD1, 6 bases. The CDR3 loop spans 14 amino acids. The V end lost 4 bases, the J end lost 3 bases, and 12 bases lay between the germline ends. The CDR3 coding sequence is TGTGCCAGCAGTTGGGGGCAGAAGGACTATGGCTACACCTTC. Translation: CASSWGQKDYGYTF.

The chain combines TRBV6-6 with TRBJ1-4; TRBD1 aligns across 7 bases. Germline loops: CDR1 MNHNY, CDR2 SVGAGI (reference sequence). This CDR3 has 14 residues. V gave up 2 bases and J gave up 8 bases; unmatched junction bases: 5. In DNA, the CDR3 is TGTGCCAGCAGTTACGTCAGGGGGGAAGAAAAACTGTTTTTT. Residues: CASSYVRGEEKLFF.

In DNA form, the CDR3 reads TGCAGTGCTAGAGGCCTAAATGTACTAAAGGAGACCCAGTACTTC. Its protein product is CSARGLNVLKETQYF. The V call is TRBV20-1, the J call TRBJ2-5; D ambiguous. Trimming removed 1 base at V and 5 bases at J, with 17 bases between. The CDR3 extends over 15 amino acids. Per germline, CDR1 DFQATT and CDR2 SNEGSKA (reference sequence).

This chain joins TRBV29-1 and TRBJ1-1; D may be TRBD1 (5 bases). The CDR3 length is 10 residues. Germline CDR1 is SQVTM and CDR2 is ANQGSEA. Trimming took off 5 bases at V and 11 bases at J, with 12 bases between the two ends. This chain's CDR3 is CSVSRGSAFF. CDR3 DNA: TGCAGCGTTTCGAGGGGCAGTGCTTTCTTT. The complete variable domain, with remaining parts taken from reference TRBV29-1 and TRBJ1-1, reads SAVISQKPSRDICQRGTSLTIQCQVDSQVTMMFWYRQQPGQSLTLIATANQGSEATYESGFVIDKFPISRPNLTFSTLTVSNMSPEDSSIYLCSVSRGSAFFGQGTRLTVV.

The chain carries TRBV7-9 and TRBJ2-1, with no clear D. Germline assignment: CDR1 SEHNR and CDR2 FQNEAQ (reference sequence). CDR3 length: 14 amino acids. Trimming cost V 0 bases and J 7 bases, with 10 bases left between them. The CDR3 reads CASSLAYFGNEQFF. DNA of the CDR3: TGTGCCAGCAGCTTAGCGTACTTCGGGAATGAGCAGTTCTTC. The complete variable domain, with remaining parts taken from reference TRBV7-9 and TRBJ2-1, reads DTGVSQNPRHKITKRGQNVTFRCDPISEHNRLYWYRQTLGQGPEFLTYFQNEAQLEKSRLLSDRFSAERPKGSFSTLEIQRTEQGDSAMYLCASSLAYFGNEQFFGPGTRLTVL.

The genes are TRBV13 and TRBJ2-5; possible D gene TRBD1, 6 bases. The CDR3 has 13 residues. Trimming cost V 5 bases and J 3 bases, with 10 bases left between them. CDR1 is PRHDT and CDR2 is FYEKMQ in the germline V gene (reference sequence). This chain's CDR3 is CASSDRTEETQYF. In nucleotides, the CDR3 is TGTGCCAGCAGCGACCGGACAGAAGAGACCCAGTACTTC.

This sequence joins TRBV29-1 and TRBJ1-2, with D uncertain. Trimming stripped 4 bases from V and 4 bases from J, with 22 bases between. Germline V lookup: CDR1 SQVTM, CDR2 ANQGSEA. This CDR3 spans 16 amino acids. The CDR3 protein is CSVVLFREGRGYGYTF. The CDR3 bases are TGCAGCGTTGTATTATTCCGGGAGGGCCGGGGCTATGGCTACACCTTC.

The genes are TRBV29-1 and TRBJ2-1, with 13 positions matching TRBD2. V gave up 1 base and J gave up 5 bases; unmatched junction bases: 5. The CDR3 contains 16 residues. Germline V lookup: CDR1 SQVTM, CDR2 ANQGSEA. The chain's CDR3 is CSVEASGLAGDNEQFF. The CDR3 DNA follows: TGCAGCGTTGAAGCCTCAGGACTAGCGGGAGACAATGAGCAGTTCTTC.

V and J are TRBV5-1 and TRBJ2-7; D not certain. Per germline, CDR1 SGHRS and CDR2 YFSETQ. V shed 4 bases and J shed 4 bases, with 18 bases lying between them. There are 15 residues in the CDR3. CDR3 loop: CASSGPVVVGYEQYF. As DNA, the CDR3 is TGCGCCAGCAGCGGTCCGGTCGTTGTAGGGTACGAGCAGTACTTC.